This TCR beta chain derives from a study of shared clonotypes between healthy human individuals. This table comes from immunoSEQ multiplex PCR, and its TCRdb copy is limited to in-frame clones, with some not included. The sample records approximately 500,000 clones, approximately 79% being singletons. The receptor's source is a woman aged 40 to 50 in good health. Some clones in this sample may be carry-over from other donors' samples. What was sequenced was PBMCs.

The CDR3 reads CAISLGTPDEETQYF. In DNA form, the CDR3 reads TGTGCCATCAGCCTCGGGACACCGGATGAAGAGACCCAGTACTTC. The chain uses TRBV10-3 and TRBJ2-5; a weak D match, TRBD1 (6 bases). CDR3 length equals 15 residues. Germline values: CDR1 ENHRY, CDR2 SYGVKD. Deletions cut 6 bases from V and 3 bases from J, with 17 bases between.